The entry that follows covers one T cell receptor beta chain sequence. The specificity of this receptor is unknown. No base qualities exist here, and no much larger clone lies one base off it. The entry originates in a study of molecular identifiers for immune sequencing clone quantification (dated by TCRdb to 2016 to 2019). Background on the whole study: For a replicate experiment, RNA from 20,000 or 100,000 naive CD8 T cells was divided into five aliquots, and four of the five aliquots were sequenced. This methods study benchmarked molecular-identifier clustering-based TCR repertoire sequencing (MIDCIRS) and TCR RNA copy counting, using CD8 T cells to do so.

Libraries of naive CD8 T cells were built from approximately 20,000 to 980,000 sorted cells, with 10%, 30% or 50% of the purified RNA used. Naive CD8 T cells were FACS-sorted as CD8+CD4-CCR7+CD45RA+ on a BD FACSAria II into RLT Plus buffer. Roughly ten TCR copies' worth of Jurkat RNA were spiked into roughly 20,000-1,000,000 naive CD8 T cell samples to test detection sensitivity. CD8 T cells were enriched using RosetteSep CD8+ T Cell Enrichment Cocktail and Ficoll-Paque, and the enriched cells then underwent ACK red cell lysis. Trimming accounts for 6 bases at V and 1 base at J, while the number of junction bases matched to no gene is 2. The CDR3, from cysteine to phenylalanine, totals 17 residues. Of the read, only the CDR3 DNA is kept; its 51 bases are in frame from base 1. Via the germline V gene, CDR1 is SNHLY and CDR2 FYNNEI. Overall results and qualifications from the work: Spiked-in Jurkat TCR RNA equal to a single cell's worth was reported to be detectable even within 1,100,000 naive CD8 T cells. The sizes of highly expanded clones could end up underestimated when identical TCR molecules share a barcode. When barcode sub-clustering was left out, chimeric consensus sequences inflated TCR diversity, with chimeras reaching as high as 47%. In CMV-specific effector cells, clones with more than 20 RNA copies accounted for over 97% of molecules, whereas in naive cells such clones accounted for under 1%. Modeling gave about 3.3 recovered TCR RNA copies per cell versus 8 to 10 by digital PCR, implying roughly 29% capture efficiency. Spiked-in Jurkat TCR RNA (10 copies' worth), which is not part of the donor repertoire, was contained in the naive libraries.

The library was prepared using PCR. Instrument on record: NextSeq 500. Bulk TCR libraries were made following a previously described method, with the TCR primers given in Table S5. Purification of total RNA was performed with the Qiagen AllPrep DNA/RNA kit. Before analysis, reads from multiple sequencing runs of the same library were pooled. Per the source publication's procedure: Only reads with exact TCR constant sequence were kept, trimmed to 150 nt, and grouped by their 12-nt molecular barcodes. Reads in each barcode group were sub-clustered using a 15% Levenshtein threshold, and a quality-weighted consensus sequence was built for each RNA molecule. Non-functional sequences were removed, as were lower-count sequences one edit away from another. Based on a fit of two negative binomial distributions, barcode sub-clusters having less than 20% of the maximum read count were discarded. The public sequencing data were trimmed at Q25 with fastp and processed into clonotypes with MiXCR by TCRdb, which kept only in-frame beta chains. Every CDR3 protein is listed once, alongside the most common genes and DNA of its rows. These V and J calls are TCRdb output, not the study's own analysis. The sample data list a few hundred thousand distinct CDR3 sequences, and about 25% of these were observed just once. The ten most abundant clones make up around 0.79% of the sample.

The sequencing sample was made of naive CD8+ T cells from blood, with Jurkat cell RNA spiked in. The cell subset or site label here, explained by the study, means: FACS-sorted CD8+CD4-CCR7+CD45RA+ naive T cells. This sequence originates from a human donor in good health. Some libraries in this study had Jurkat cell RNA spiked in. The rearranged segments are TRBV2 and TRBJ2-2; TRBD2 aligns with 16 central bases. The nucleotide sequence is TGTGCCAGCAGGGGACTAGCGGGAGGGGTGAACACCGGGGAGCTGTTTTTT. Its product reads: CASRGLAGGVNTGELFF.